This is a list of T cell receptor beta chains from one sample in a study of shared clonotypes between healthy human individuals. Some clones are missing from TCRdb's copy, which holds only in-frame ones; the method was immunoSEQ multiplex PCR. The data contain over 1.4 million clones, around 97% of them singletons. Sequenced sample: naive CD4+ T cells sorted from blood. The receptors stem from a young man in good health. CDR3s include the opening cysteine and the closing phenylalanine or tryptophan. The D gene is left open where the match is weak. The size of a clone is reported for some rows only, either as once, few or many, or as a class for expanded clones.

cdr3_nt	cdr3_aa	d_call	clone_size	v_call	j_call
TGTGCCAGCAGGGTCACGACAGGGAAGGATTCCTACGAGCAGTACTTC	CASRVTTGKDSYEQYF	TRBD1	.	TRBV7-2	TRBJ2-7
TGTGCCAGCAGTTCCGGGATTGGGGGGACCAAGACCCAGTACTTC	CASSSGIGGTKTQYF	.	.	TRBV27	TRBJ2-5
TGCGCCAGCAGGGACGCGAAAGGGAGTATCCACAATGAGCAGTTCTTC	CASRDAKGSIHNEQFF	.	once	TRBV10-2	TRBJ2-1
TGTGCCAGCAGTTACCCGCTAGAGCCCCAGCATTTT	CASSYPLEPQHF	.	.	TRBV6-6	TRBJ1-5
TGCGCCAGCAGTGAGTCGATTGCGCCCTACGAGCAGTACTTC	CASSESIAPYEQYF	.	.	TRBV10-1	TRBJ2-7
TGTGCCAGCAGTGACAGCAGGAACACCGGGGAGCTGTTTTTT	CASSDSRNTGELFF	.	.	TRBV6-1	TRBJ2-2
TGTGCCAGCAGCGCACAAGAGACCCAGTACTTC	CASSAQETQYF	.	once	TRBV11-2	TRBJ2-5
TGTGCCAGCTGGCGGTCGGGAGTGGCCTACGAGCAGTACTTC	CASWRSGVAYEQYF	.	.	TRBV6-5	TRBJ2-7
TGTGCCAGCAGTGAACGGCGGGTTAGCACAGATACGCAGTATTTT	CASSERRVSTDTQYF	.	.	TRBV6-1	TRBJ2-3
TGTGCCAGCAGCTTTGATAGCAGACCGAACACCGGGGAGCTGTTTTTT	CASSFDSRPNTGELFF	.	.	TRBV5-6	TRBJ2-2
TGTGCCAGTAGTGGACAGGTTGGAGATACGCAGTATTTT	CASSGQVGDTQYF	TRBD1	.	TRBV19	TRBJ2-3
TGCAGCGGGGGGCCAGGCACAGATACGCAGTATTTT	CSGGPGTDTQYF	.	.	TRBV29-1	TRBJ2-3
TGTGCCATCGCTGGGACTAATGGCTACACCTTC	CAIAGTNGYTF	.	.	TRBV10-3	TRBJ1-2
TGCGCCAGCAGCTCGGGACTAGTGAGTACCGGGGAGCTGTTTTTT	CASSSGLVSTGELFF	TRBD2	once	TRBV5-1	TRBJ2-2
TGTGCCAGCAGCCAAGCAGGGAACGGTCAGCCCCAGCATTTT	CASSQAGNGQPQHF	.	.	TRBV28	TRBJ1-5
TGTGCCAGCCCGAAAACCGGGACTGTAAGAGTCAATGAGCAGTTCTTC	CASPKTGTVRVNEQFF	.	.	TRBV7-2	TRBJ2-1
TGTGCCAGCAGTCGGCGGCAGCACTACGAGCAGTACTTC	CASSRRQHYEQYF	.	.	TRBV5-6	TRBJ2-7
TGCAGCGGGACAGGAGGCCATCGATCGGGTCAGGATGAGCAGTTCTTC	CSGTGGHRSGQDEQFF	TRBD1	.	TRBV29-1	TRBJ2-1
TGTGCCAGCAGCTTACGCGACAGCTACGAGCAGTACTTC	CASSLRDSYEQYF	.	.	TRBV7-9	TRBJ2-7
TGTGCCAGCAGCTTATATGGGGGGCCCCTCGCCGGGGAGCTGTTTTTT	CASSLYGGPLAGELFF	.	.	TRBV7-3	TRBJ2-2
TGCGCCAGCAGCTTGAGCGGGACCACAGATACGCAGTATTTT	CASSLSGTTDTQYF	TRBD2	.	TRBV5-1	TRBJ2-3
TGTGCCAGCAGCTTAGCGAAAATAATGGCCAACGAGCAGTACTTC	CASSLAKIMANEQYF	.	.	TRBV7-9	TRBJ2-7
TGCGCCAGCAGCCACACGGTGTGGGGCGCTAGCACAGATACGCAGTATTTT	CASSHTVWGASTDTQYF	.	once	TRBV4-3	TRBJ2-3
TGTGCCAGCAGTGATTATTACAGGGCAAAGGACGAGCAGTACTTC	CASSDYYRAKDEQYF	.	.	TRBV6-1	TRBJ2-7
TGTGCCAGCAGTTTTATCGGCACGACAGGGAAGGGACAGCCCCAGCATTTT	CASSFIGTTGKGQPQHF	TRBD1	.	TRBV27	TRBJ1-5
TGTGCCAGCAGCCCAGCGGGGGGTCCCCCGTACTTC	CASSPAGGPPYF	TRBD2	.	TRBV7-3	TRBJ2-5
TGTGCCAGCAGCTTAAAGGGGGGTGGCACAGATACGCAGTATTTT	CASSLKGGGTDTQYF	.	.	TRBV5-4	TRBJ2-3
TGTGCCAGCAGTTACCCCCTGGGCGGGAGTTTCTACGAGCAGTACTTC	CASSYPLGGSFYEQYF	TRBD2	.	TRBV28	TRBJ2-7
TGTGCCAGCAGCAATCCCGGGGGCTACGAGCAGTACTTC	CASSNPGGYEQYF	.	.	TRBV6-5	TRBJ2-7
TGCAGCGCCCGGACAGGAACCGGGGAGCTGTTTTTT	CSARTGTGELFF	TRBD1	.	TRBV29-1	TRBJ2-2
TGTGCCAGCAGCCAGCCAGCGGGAGGTACAGATACGCAGTATTTT	CASSQPAGGTDTQYF	.	.	TRBV21-1	TRBJ2-3
TGTGCCAGCAGCTTAGACCTCGGAGCCAACTATGGCTACACCTTC	CASSLDLGANYGYTF	.	.	TRBV7-2	TRBJ1-2
TGTGCCAGCAGCCTACAGGGCTACGAGCAGTACTTC	CASSLQGYEQYF	.	.	TRBV6-1	TRBJ2-7
TGTGCCAGCAGTTTATCTTTTTCCGGGAACACTGAAGCTTTCTTT	CASSLSFSGNTEAFF	.	.	TRBV27	TRBJ1-1
TGTGCCAGCAGCTTAGCGGGAGGGGGGGATACGCAGTATTTT	CASSLAGGGDTQYF	TRBD2	.	TRBV5-4	TRBJ2-3
TGCGCCAGCAGTAACCACGGGGTAGGGGGGAATGAGCAGTTCTTC	CASSNHGVGGNEQFF	.	.	TRBV5-1	TRBJ2-1
TGTGCCAGCAGAGCTCTCCGGTCGTACGAGCAGTACTTC	CASRALRSYEQYF	.	once	TRBV6-5	TRBJ2-7
TGTGCCAGCAGCCAAAGCGGAGCGACCTCCTACGAGCAGTACTTC	CASSQSGATSYEQYF	.	.	TRBV4-2	TRBJ2-7
TGTGCCAGCAGCTTAGATAGCGGGAGGGAGTATTTT	CASSLDSGREYF	TRBD2	.	TRBV13	TRBJ2-3
TGTGCCAGCACCGCAGCGGATCTAAGCTCCTACGAGCAGTACTTC	CASTAADLSSYEQYF	.	.	TRBV2	TRBJ2-7
TGTGCCAGCAGCTTGGGCGGCAAAAGCTCCTACGAGCAGTACTTC	CASSLGGKSSYEQYF	.	.	TRBV5-4	TRBJ2-7
TGTGCCAGCAGCCGGGAAAGGGCTGCTCAGGGGTACGAGCAGTACTTC	CASSRERAAQGYEQYF	.	.	TRBV2	TRBJ2-7
TGTGCCAGCAGCACCAGGGGGAGGGGGGATCAGCCCCAGCATTTT	CASSTRGRGDQPQHF	TRBD1	.	TRBV5-8	TRBJ1-5
TGTGCCAGCAGCTTACGGGCGGGAGGTACCTACGAGCAGTACTTC	CASSLRAGGTYEQYF	TRBD2	.	TRBV11-3	TRBJ2-7
TGTGCCAGCAGCTCAAAACGGAAAGGCGATGAGCAGTTCTTC	CASSSKRKGDEQFF	.	.	TRBV5-4	TRBJ2-1
TGTGCCAGCAGCTTAGGAAGTACGGGAGGGCAAGAGACCCAGTACTTC	CASSLGSTGGQETQYF	TRBD2	.	TRBV11-3	TRBJ2-5
TGTGCCAGCAGTTTTTTTGGGACAGGGCAAAGGGAGCAGTACTTC	CASSFFGTGQREQYF	TRBD1	.	TRBV27	TRBJ2-7
TGTGCCAGCAGCTTGGGCCTTACCCCCGGGCAGTATTTT	CASSLGLTPGQYF	.	.	TRBV5-4	TRBJ2-3
TGTGCCAGCAGTCCTAGGAAGACTAGCGGGAGGGCCTACGAGCAGTACTTC	CASSPRKTSGRAYEQYF	TRBD2	.	TRBV27	TRBJ2-7
TGCAGCGTCAGATCTAGGGACTACTACAATGAGCAGTTCTTC	CSVRSRDYYNEQFF	TRBD2	.	TRBV29-1	TRBJ2-1
TGCAGCGTTGACGGTCTCAGGGAAAACACTGAAGCTTTCTTT	CSVDGLRENTEAFF	.	.	TRBV29-1	TRBJ1-1
TGTGCCAGTAGTATTAGACAGGGGGCTGAAGCTTTCTTT	CASSIRQGAEAFF	TRBD1	.	TRBV19	TRBJ1-1
TGTGCCAGTTCAGGGTCTCCTCCAACTAATGAAAAACTGTTTTTT	CASSGSPPTNEKLFF	.	.	TRBV19	TRBJ1-4
TGTGCCATCAATAAGGTCGAAACCGGGGAGCTGTTTTTT	CAINKVETGELFF	.	.	TRBV10-3	TRBJ2-2
TGTGCCAGCAGTTCCCCCGGCCAAGAGACCCAGTACTTC	CASSSPGQETQYF	.	.	TRBV28	TRBJ2-5
TGTGCCAGTAGTATGGCCGGGAGCTCCTACAATGAGCAGTTCTTC	CASSMAGSSYNEQFF	.	once	TRBV19	TRBJ2-1
TGTGCCAGCAGGGGACAGGGGACCTTCTATGGCTACACCTTC	CASRGQGTFYGYTF	TRBD1	.	TRBV6-1	TRBJ1-2
TGTGCCAGCAGACAAGGTGGACAGGGCAATAACTACGAGCAGTACTTC	CASRQGGQGNNYEQYF	TRBD1	.	TRBV5-4	TRBJ2-7
TGTGCCAGCAGCGCCTCTACGATCACCGGGGAGCTGTTTTTT	CASSASTITGELFF	.	.	TRBV9	TRBJ2-2
TGTGCCAGCTCACCACTACAGTCCCAAGAGACCCAGTACTTC	CASSPLQSQETQYF	.	.	TRBV18	TRBJ2-5